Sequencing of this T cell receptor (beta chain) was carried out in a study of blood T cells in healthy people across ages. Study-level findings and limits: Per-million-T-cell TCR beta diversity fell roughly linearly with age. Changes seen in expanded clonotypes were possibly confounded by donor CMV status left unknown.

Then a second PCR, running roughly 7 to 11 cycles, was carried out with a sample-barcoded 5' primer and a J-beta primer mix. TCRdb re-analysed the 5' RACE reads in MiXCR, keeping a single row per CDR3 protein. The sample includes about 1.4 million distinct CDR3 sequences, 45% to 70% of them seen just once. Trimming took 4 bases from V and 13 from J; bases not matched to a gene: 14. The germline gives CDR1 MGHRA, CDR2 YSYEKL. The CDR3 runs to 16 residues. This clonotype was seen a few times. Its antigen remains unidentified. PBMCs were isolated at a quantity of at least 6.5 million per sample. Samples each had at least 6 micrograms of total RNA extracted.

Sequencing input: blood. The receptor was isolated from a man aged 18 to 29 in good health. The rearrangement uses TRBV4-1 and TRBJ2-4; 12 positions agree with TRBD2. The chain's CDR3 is CASSPWTSGMFEEQYF. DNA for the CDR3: TGCGCCAGCAGCCCCTGGACTAGCGGGATGTTCGAAGAGCAGTACTTC.